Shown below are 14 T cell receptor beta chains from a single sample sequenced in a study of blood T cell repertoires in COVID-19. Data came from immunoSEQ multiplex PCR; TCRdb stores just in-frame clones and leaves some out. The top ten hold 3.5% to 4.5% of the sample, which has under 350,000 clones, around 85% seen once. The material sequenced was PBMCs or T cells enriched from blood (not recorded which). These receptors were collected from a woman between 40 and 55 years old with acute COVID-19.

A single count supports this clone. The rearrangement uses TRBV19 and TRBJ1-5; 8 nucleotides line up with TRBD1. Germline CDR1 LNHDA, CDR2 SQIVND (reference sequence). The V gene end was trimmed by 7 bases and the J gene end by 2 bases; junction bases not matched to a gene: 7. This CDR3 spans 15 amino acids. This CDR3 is CASNNRGKGNQPQHF. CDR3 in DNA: TGTGCCAGTAACAACAGGGGGAAGGGCAATCAGCCCCAGCATTTT.

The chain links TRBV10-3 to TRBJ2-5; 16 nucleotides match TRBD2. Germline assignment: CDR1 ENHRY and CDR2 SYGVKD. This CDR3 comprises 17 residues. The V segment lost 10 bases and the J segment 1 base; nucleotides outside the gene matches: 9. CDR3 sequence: CATRKGTSGGVQETQYF. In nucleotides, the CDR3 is TGTGCCACCAGGAAAGGGACTAGCGGGGGGGTCCAAGAGACCCAGTACTTC.

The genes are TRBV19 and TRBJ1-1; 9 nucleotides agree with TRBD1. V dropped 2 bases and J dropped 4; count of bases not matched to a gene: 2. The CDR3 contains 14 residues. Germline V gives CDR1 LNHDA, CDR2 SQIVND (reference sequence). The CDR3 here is CASSIKQGATEAFF. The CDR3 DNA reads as TGTGCCAGTAGTATAAAACAGGGGGCCACTGAAGCTTTCTTT.

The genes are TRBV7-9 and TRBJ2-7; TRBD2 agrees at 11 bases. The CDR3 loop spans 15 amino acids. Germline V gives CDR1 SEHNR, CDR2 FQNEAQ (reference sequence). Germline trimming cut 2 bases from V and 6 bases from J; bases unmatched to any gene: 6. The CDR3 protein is CASSLRLAGSSEQYF. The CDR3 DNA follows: TGTGCCAGCAGCTTAAGACTAGCGGGATCGAGCGAGCAGTACTTC.

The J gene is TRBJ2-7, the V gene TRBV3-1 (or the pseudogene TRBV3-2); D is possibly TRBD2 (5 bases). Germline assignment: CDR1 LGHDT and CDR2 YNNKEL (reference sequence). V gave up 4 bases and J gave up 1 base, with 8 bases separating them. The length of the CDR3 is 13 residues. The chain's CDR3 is CASSPTKSYEQYF. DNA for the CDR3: TGTGCCAGCAGCCCGACTAAGTCCTACGAGCAGTACTTC.

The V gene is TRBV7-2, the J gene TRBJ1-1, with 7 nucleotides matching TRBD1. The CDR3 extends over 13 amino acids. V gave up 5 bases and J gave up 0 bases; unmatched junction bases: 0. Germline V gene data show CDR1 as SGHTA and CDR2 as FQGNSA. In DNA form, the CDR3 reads TGTGCCAGCAGCGGACAGGTGAACACTGAAGCTTTCTTT. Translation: CASSGQVNTEAFF.

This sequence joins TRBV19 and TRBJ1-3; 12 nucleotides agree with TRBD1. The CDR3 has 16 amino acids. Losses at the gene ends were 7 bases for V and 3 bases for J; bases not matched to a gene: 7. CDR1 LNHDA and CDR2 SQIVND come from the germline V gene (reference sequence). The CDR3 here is CASNPGQGALGNTIYF. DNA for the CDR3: TGTGCCAGTAACCCGGGACAGGGGGCACTTGGAAACACCATATATTTT.

CDR3 residues: CASSLTTVNTEAFF. In DNA form, the CDR3 reads TGCGCCAGCAGCTTGACGACAGTGAACACTGAAGCTTTCTTT. The chain uses TRBV5-1 and TRBJ1-1; possibly TRBD1 for D (5 bases). Germline lookup yields CDR1 SGHRS and CDR2 YFSETQ. V lost 1 base, J lost 0 bases, and 7 bases lay in between. CDR3 length equals 14 residues.

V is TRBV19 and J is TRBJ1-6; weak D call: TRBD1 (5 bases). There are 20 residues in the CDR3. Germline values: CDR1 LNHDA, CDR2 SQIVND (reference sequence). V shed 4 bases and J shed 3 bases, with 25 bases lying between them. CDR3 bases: TGTGCCAGTAGTAAGGAGGGGCCGGTAGGGCGCGACCTCTATAATTCACCCCTCCACTTT. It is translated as CASSKEGPVGRDLYNSPLHF.

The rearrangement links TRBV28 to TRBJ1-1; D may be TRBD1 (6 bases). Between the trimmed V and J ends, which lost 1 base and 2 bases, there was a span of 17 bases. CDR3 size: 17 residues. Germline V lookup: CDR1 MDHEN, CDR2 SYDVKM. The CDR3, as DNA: TGTGCCAGCAGTTTATCTCGATGGGGGCGGGTAAACACTGAAGCTTTCTTT. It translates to CASSLSRWGRVNTEAFF.

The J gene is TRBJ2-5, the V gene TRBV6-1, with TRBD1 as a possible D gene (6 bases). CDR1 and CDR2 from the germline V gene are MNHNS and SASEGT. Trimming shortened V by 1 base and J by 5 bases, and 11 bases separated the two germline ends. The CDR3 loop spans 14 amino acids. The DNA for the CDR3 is TGTGCCAGCAGTGAAGGCAGGGGCGGGGAGACCCAGTACTTC. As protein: CASSEGRGGETQYF.

This CDR3 reads CASSPLEGWSTDTQYF. The CDR3 DNA follows: TGTGCCAGCTCACCATTGGAGGGCTGGTCCACAGATACGCAGTATTTT. The chain combines TRBV18 with TRBJ2-3; D might be TRBD2 (6 bases). Germline lookup yields CDR1 KGHSH and CDR2 LQKENI. V shed 2 bases and J shed 2 bases, with 14 bases lying between them. This CDR3 spans 16 amino acids.

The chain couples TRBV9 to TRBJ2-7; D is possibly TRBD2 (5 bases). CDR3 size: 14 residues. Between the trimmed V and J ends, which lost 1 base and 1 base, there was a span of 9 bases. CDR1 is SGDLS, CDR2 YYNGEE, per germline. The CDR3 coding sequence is TGTGCCAGCAGCGTAAAGGAGGATTCCTACGAGCAGTACTTC. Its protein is CASSVKEDSYEQYF.

The CDR3 DNA is TGTGCCAGCAGCCCCCGGGGAGGCGCGAGCTCCTACGAGCAGTACTTC. It is translated as CASSPRGGASSYEQYF. The rearrangement links TRBV7-8 to TRBJ2-7; tentatively, D is TRBD2 (6 bases). CDR1 and CDR2 from the germline V gene are SGHVS and FQNEAQ. V shed 5 bases and J shed 0 bases, with 17 bases lying between them. This CDR3 spans 16 amino acids.